This is a list of T cell receptor beta chains from one sample in a study of beta chain features in type 1 diabetes. Profiled with immunoSEQ multiplex PCR; TCRdb holds only in-frame clones, not every one. The sample lists about 150,000 clones; approximately 13% were seen once. The sequencing input was central memory CD4+ T cells from blood. Every receptor here comes from a man between 18 and 35 years old with type 1 diabetes. CDR3s include the opening cysteine and the closing phenylalanine or tryptophan. Fields, in order: CDR3 DNA, CDR3 protein, clone size, D gene, V gene, J gene. A D gene is named only where the DNA matches it firmly. Clone size, where shown, is once, few, many, or a class for clones that have expanded.

cdr3_nt: TGTGCCAGCAGCGCAGCAGGTGGGGTTTATAATTCACCCCTCCACTTT
cdr3_aa: CASSAAGGVYNSPLHF
clone_size: -
d_call: -
v_call: TRBV9
j_call: TRBJ1-6

cdr3_nt: TGTGCCAGCAGCAACGTGGGGGGGCCGGATGAGACCCAGTACTTC
cdr3_aa: CASSNVGGPDETQYF
clone_size: few
d_call: -
v_call: TRBV7-2
j_call: TRBJ2-5

cdr3_nt: TGTGCCAGCAGTTTAGCGGCCATTTCCTACAATGAGCAGTTCTTC
cdr3_aa: CASSLAAISYNEQFF
clone_size: few
d_call: -
v_call: TRBV27
j_call: TRBJ2-1

cdr3_nt: TGCAGCGGATCTACGGGGGCGAACACTGAAGCTTTCTTT
cdr3_aa: CSGSTGANTEAFF
clone_size: many
d_call: -
v_call: TRBV29-1
j_call: TRBJ1-1

cdr3_nt: TGTGCCACAAGGGCAAGTAATTATGGCTACACCTTC
cdr3_aa: CATRASNYGYTF
clone_size: few
d_call: -
v_call: TRBV19
j_call: TRBJ1-2

cdr3_nt: TGTGCCATCAGTGAGTCAGGTAGCAATCAGCCCCAGCATTTT
cdr3_aa: CAISESGSNQPQHF
clone_size: -
d_call: -
v_call: TRBV10-3
j_call: TRBJ1-5

cdr3_nt: TGTGCCAGCAGTTTCGGGGTTCGCGGGGGCTCGGGTGAGCAGTACTTC
cdr3_aa: CASSFGVRGGSGEQYF
clone_size: once
d_call: -
v_call: TRBV27
j_call: TRBJ2-7

cdr3_nt: TGTGCCAGCAGTGGCACTGAAGCTTTCTTT
cdr3_aa: CASSGTEAFF
clone_size: few
d_call: -
v_call: TRBV6-1
j_call: TRBJ1-1

cdr3_nt: TGTGCCAGCTCACCCGCTCGGGGGGACAATGAGCAGTTCTTC
cdr3_aa: CASSPARGDNEQFF
clone_size: few
d_call: TRBD2
v_call: TRBV18
j_call: TRBJ2-1

cdr3_nt: TGTGCCAGCAGCCAAGGTCCAGGTGGGAGCTATGGCTACACCTTC
cdr3_aa: CASSQGPGGSYGYTF
clone_size: few
d_call: -
v_call: TRBV14
j_call: TRBJ1-2

cdr3_nt: TGTGCCAGCAGCCCTCCCAAGGCAGGTGGAAACTCACCCCTCCACTTT
cdr3_aa: CASSPPKAGGNSPLHF
clone_size: -
d_call: -
v_call: TRBV7-9
j_call: TRBJ1-6

cdr3_nt: TGTGCCAGCAGCTCCTCGCTCCGGGGACCTAACTATGGCTACACCTTC
cdr3_aa: CASSSSLRGPNYGYTF
clone_size: -
d_call: -
v_call: TRBV5-6
j_call: TRBJ1-2

cdr3_nt: TGTGCCAGTAGTATCCAACAGGGGAAAGGCGACTACACCTTC
cdr3_aa: CASSIQQGKGDYTF
clone_size: few
d_call: TRBD1
v_call: TRBV19
j_call: TRBJ1-2

cdr3_nt: TGCAGCGTTGACTATCCCACAGGGAACACTGAAGCTTTCTTT
cdr3_aa: CSVDYPTGNTEAFF
clone_size: many
d_call: -
v_call: TRBV29-1
j_call: TRBJ1-1

cdr3_nt: TGTGCCAGCAGCTTAGGGGGGACAGCGGGAGATACGCAGTATTTT
cdr3_aa: CASSLGGTAGDTQYF
clone_size: -
d_call: -
v_call: TRBV7-9
j_call: TRBJ2-3

cdr3_nt: TGTGCCAGTAGACTCCAGGGAAGCAACGAAAAACTGTTTTTT
cdr3_aa: CASRLQGSNEKLFF
clone_size: few
d_call: -
v_call: TRBV5-4
j_call: TRBJ1-4

cdr3_nt: TGCGCCAGCAGCCGCTCCGGGACAGGTAGCAATCAGCCCCAGCATTTT
cdr3_aa: CASSRSGTGSNQPQHF
clone_size: few
d_call: TRBD1
v_call: TRBV4-1
j_call: TRBJ1-5

cdr3_nt: TGTGCCAGCACGGGAAGTGGGGCCAACGTCCTGACTTTC
cdr3_aa: CASTGSGANVLTF
clone_size: few
d_call: -
v_call: TRBV6-5
j_call: TRBJ2-6

cdr3_nt: TGTGCCAGCAGATCGTCCGGGACAGGGGGCATGGGGGGATACGAGCAGTACTTC
cdr3_aa: CASRSSGTGGMGGYEQYF
clone_size: few
d_call: TRBD1
v_call: TRBV28
j_call: TRBJ2-7

cdr3_nt: TGTGCCAGTAGCCCTCTGAGGAGGGTCGGGACTGAAGCTTTCTTT
cdr3_aa: CASSPLRRVGTEAFF
clone_size: -
d_call: -
v_call: TRBV19
j_call: TRBJ1-1

cdr3_nt: TGTGCCAGCAGCCAAGAGCCCGCTGGGGCTTTCTTT
cdr3_aa: CASSQEPAGAFF
clone_size: -
d_call: -
v_call: TRBV4-2
j_call: TRBJ1-1

cdr3_nt: TGTGCCAGTAGACGGACAGCCGGGGAGACCCAGTACTTC
cdr3_aa: CASRRTAGETQYF
clone_size: few
d_call: -
v_call: TRBV19
j_call: TRBJ2-5

cdr3_nt: TGTGCCTCCCAGGGGGAAAGCAATCAGCCCCAGCATTTT
cdr3_aa: CASQGESNQPQHF
clone_size: few
d_call: TRBD1
v_call: TRBV10-3
j_call: TRBJ1-5

cdr3_nt: TGCGCCAGCAGCTTGGCCCTCGACAGTCGAGAGACCCAGTACTTC
cdr3_aa: CASSLALDSRETQYF
clone_size: -
d_call: -
v_call: TRBV5-1
j_call: TRBJ2-5

cdr3_nt: TGTGCCAGCAGTGAACAGGGGTACGAGCAGTACTTC
cdr3_aa: CASSEQGYEQYF
clone_size: few
d_call: -
v_call: TRBV2
j_call: TRBJ2-7

cdr3_nt: TGTGCCTGGAGGGGGACGGCTAATGAAAAACTGTTTTTT
cdr3_aa: CAWRGTANEKLFF
clone_size: -
d_call: -
v_call: TRBV30
j_call: TRBJ1-4

cdr3_nt: TGTGCCAGCAGCTTACCAATCCAAGAGACCCAGTACTTC
cdr3_aa: CASSLPIQETQYF
clone_size: few
d_call: -
v_call: TRBV7-2
j_call: TRBJ2-5

cdr3_nt: TGTGCCAGCAGCGTAGGACTAGCGGGGGGGCGATGGCACGAGCAGTACTTC
cdr3_aa: CASSVGLAGGRWHEQYF
clone_size: -
d_call: TRBD2
v_call: TRBV9
j_call: TRBJ2-7

cdr3_nt: TGCGCCAGCAGATTGGACCCTAATTCACCCCTCCACTTT
cdr3_aa: CASRLDPNSPLHF
clone_size: many
d_call: -
v_call: TRBV5-1
j_call: TRBJ1-6

cdr3_nt: TGTGCCAGCAGTTTCAGCGGCACAGATACGCAGTATTTT
cdr3_aa: CASSFSGTDTQYF
clone_size: -
d_call: -
v_call: TRBV28
j_call: TRBJ2-3

cdr3_nt: TGTGCCAGCAGTTACGGGACTCCAACCTCAGAGACCCAGTACTTC
cdr3_aa: CASSYGTPTSETQYF
clone_size: few
d_call: -
v_call: TRBV6-6
j_call: TRBJ2-5

cdr3_nt: TGTGCCAGCTCACCACCTGAGGTCACTGAAGCTTTCTTT
cdr3_aa: CASSPPEVTEAFF
clone_size: -
d_call: -
v_call: TRBV18
j_call: TRBJ1-1

cdr3_nt: TGTGCCAGCAGCCCTGGACAGCGCACAGATACGCAGTATTTT
cdr3_aa: CASSPGQRTDTQYF
clone_size: -
d_call: -
v_call: TRBV7-6
j_call: TRBJ2-3

cdr3_nt: TGTGCCAGCAGCGCACTAGCGGGGGCCAACAACAATGAGCAGTTCTTC
cdr3_aa: CASSALAGANNNEQFF
clone_size: -
d_call: TRBD2
v_call: TRBV4-2
j_call: TRBJ2-1

cdr3_nt: TGTGCCTGGTCACAGGGGGCGTCTCCCTACGAGCAGTACTTC
cdr3_aa: CAWSQGASPYEQYF
clone_size: many
d_call: TRBD1
v_call: TRBV30
j_call: TRBJ2-7

cdr3_nt: TGTGCCAGCAGTGAAGTGACAGGGGTACCCGGGGAGCTGTTTTTT
cdr3_aa: CASSEVTGVPGELFF
clone_size: few
d_call: TRBD1
v_call: TRBV6-1
j_call: TRBJ2-2

cdr3_nt: TGCGCCAGCAGCGATCCTTACAGGTTTCCCGGGGAGCTGTTTTTT
cdr3_aa: CASSDPYRFPGELFF
clone_size: -
d_call: -
v_call: TRBV10-1
j_call: TRBJ2-2

cdr3_nt: TGTGCCAGCCGTGGGGCCAGCCAAAGCACAGATACGCAGTATTTT
cdr3_aa: CASRGASQSTDTQYF
clone_size: few
d_call: -
v_call: TRBV28
j_call: TRBJ2-3

cdr3_nt: TGCGCCAGCAGCTTGGCCAACAGGGCGGACGAGCAGTACTTC
cdr3_aa: CASSLANRADEQYF
clone_size: few
d_call: -
v_call: TRBV5-1
j_call: TRBJ2-7

cdr3_nt: TGTGCCAGCAGCTTACCGGCGAGTGTGGGGTTCTACGAGCAGTACTTC
cdr3_aa: CASSLPASVGFYEQYF
clone_size: -
d_call: -
v_call: TRBV7-9
j_call: TRBJ2-7

cdr3_nt: TGTGCCAGTAGTCGGAGAACCGCAGATACGCAGTATTTT
cdr3_aa: CASSRRTADTQYF
clone_size: few
d_call: -
v_call: TRBV2
j_call: TRBJ2-3

cdr3_nt: TGTGCCAGCAGTGAACGGGACTGGAACTATGGCTACACCTTC
cdr3_aa: CASSERDWNYGYTF
clone_size: few
d_call: -
v_call: TRBV6-1
j_call: TRBJ1-2

cdr3_nt: TGTGCCAGCATATTAGGAGCAGCCTCCTACGAGCAGTACTTC
cdr3_aa: CASILGAASYEQYF
clone_size: -
d_call: -
v_call: TRBV2
j_call: TRBJ2-7

cdr3_nt: TGCGCCAGCAGCTTGGATGGGGTTCGAGGGGATCTCGGCTATGGCTACACCTTC
cdr3_aa: CASSLDGVRGDLGYGYTF
clone_size: -
d_call: -
v_call: TRBV5-1
j_call: TRBJ1-2

cdr3_nt: TGCGCCAGCAGCTTGATACCTGGCACAGATACGCAGTATTTT
cdr3_aa: CASSLIPGTDTQYF
clone_size: -
d_call: -
v_call: TRBV5-1
j_call: TRBJ2-3

cdr3_nt: TGCAGCGGGAAGAGGCCTCAAATGAACACTGAAGCTTTCTTT
cdr3_aa: CSGKRPQMNTEAFF
clone_size: -
d_call: -
v_call: TRBV29-1
j_call: TRBJ1-1

cdr3_nt: TGTGCCAGCAGTAGGGACGGAGCCTCTGGAAACACCATATATTTT
cdr3_aa: CASSRDGASGNTIYF
clone_size: -
d_call: -
v_call: TRBV6-5
j_call: TRBJ1-3

cdr3_nt: TGTGCCAGCAGCCAAGAGCATTTTCAGACCCAGTACTTC
cdr3_aa: CASSQEHFQTQYF
clone_size: few
d_call: -
v_call: TRBV4-2
j_call: TRBJ2-5

cdr3_nt: TGTGCCAGCAGCTTGCGGCCCCTCGAGACCCAGTACTTC
cdr3_aa: CASSLRPLETQYF
clone_size: -
d_call: -
v_call: TRBV5-6
j_call: TRBJ2-5

cdr3_nt: TGTGCCTGGGGACACTTGACGGAATCGGAAAAACTGTTTTTT
cdr3_aa: CAWGHLTESEKLFF
clone_size: many
d_call: -
v_call: TRBV30
j_call: TRBJ1-4

cdr3_nt: TGTGCCATCAGTGACCTAGGGAATTCACCCCTCCACTTT
cdr3_aa: CAISDLGNSPLHF
clone_size: few
d_call: -
v_call: TRBV10-3
j_call: TRBJ1-6

cdr3_nt: TGTGCCTGGACGAGGGATTTCACTGAAGCTTTCTTT
cdr3_aa: CAWTRDFTEAFF
clone_size: -
d_call: -
v_call: TRBV30
j_call: TRBJ1-1

cdr3_nt: TGCGCCAGCAGCCTCCGGGACGGGGAGTATGGCTACACCTTC
cdr3_aa: CASSLRDGEYGYTF
clone_size: -
d_call: -
v_call: TRBV4-1
j_call: TRBJ1-2